This T cell receptor beta chain originates from a study of cytomegalovirus exposure and HLA in healthy donors. Study results and caveats: Presence/absence analyses supposed approximately even sequencing depth among donors.

Of note for this clone: Its antigen remains unidentified.

The ends lost 3 bases at V and 8 bases at J; junction bases unmatched: 9. Germline lookup yields CDR1 MNHNS and CDR2 SASEGT. The length of the CDR3 is 15 residues. 13 Jbeta primers and 60 Vbeta primers were used for the PCR. Repertoires were generated with immunoSEQ multiplex PCR, while TCRdb's copy carries only in-frame clones and drops some. The sample contains about 130,000 clones, less than 85% of which appear only once. This chain joins TRBV6-1 and TRBJ1-4; TRBD1 agrees at 7 bases. This TCR was sampled from a man aged 35 to 55 in good health and CMV-seronegative. The material sequenced was PBMCs. The CDR3 coding sequence is TGTGCCAGCAGTGATAAATCGCTACAGGGGGAAAAACTGTTTTTT. This codes for CASSDKSLQGEKLFF.